Described below is a single TCR beta chain sequence and its context. Only a few counts were recorded for this clone. The antigen this receptor binds is unknown. No per-base quality is available; no much larger clone lies one base away. The sample comes from a study of blood T cell repertoires in COVID-19 (dated by TCRdb to about 2020). Describing the broader study: Samples from collaborators originated in the United States, Italy and Spain and spanned both the acute and convalescent phases of COVID-19. The prospective study material was composed of cDNA or gDNA derived from T cells, B-cell-depleted T cells, or PBMCs. The dataset comprised deeply sampled blood TCRbeta repertoires from subjects exposed to, actively infected with, or recovered from COVID-19. The repertoires were released in a freely available public database meant as a resource for research on the immune response to SARS-CoV-2. Samples came from the ongoing ImmuneRACE study (first 160 participants) plus 1,254 subjects from 6 global collaborators. A de-identified subject ID, COVID-19 status, age in years and sex were almost always included in the sample metadata. Where available, HLA class I and class II types were obtained from metadata supplied by the sample provider rather than from assay-based typing. General findings and caveats noted by the study authors: The quantity of clinical and demographic metadata differed by source and by participant and was supplied without curation.

TCRbeta CDR3 regions were amplified from genomic DNA using the immunoSEQ Assay, a bias-controlled multiplex PCR. The study's own analysis went as follows. Nucleated cell counts per sample were estimated from amplification of reference gene primers within the assay. To quantify the absolute abundance of each unique TCRbeta CDR3 rearrangement, sequence reads were collapsed and filtered. Productive Simpson clonality was computed per sample as the square root of Simpson's diversity index over productive rearrangements. TCRdb re-hosts the immuneACCESS table, in-frame sequences only. Its copies lack some clones; in the studies checked, an unresolved V gene accounts for under half of them, and the cause for the rest is not known. The DNA gave D and trimming, while V, J and clone size come from that table. The sample contains around 65,000 clones, roughly 80% of them found a single time. The top ten constitute roughly 20% of the sample.

Whole blood was collected in K2EDTA tubes by collaborating institutions according to the institutions' own protocols. For TCRbeta analysis, collaborators shipped samples as frozen whole blood, isolated PBMCs, or DNA extracted from either of those sample types. The TCR sequence derives from a woman aged 80 or older with active or convalescent COVID-19. The sequencing input was peripheral blood.

The CDR3 sequence is CSASLAKGGWTEAFF. The DNA sequence reads TGCAGTGCTAGTTTGGCGAAAGGGGGTTGGACTGAAGCTTTCTTT. This chain is built from TRBV20-1 and TRBJ1-1; the D gene is possibly TRBD1, with 6 bases matching. V gives up 3 bases and J gives up 5 bases, and the segment between their germline ends measures 19 bases. The CDR1 and CDR2 encoded by the germline V gene (reference sequence) are DFQATT and SNEGSKA. The CDR3 runs 15 amino acids, cysteine and phenylalanine included. Only CDR3 DNA is held: 45 bases, read in frame from base 1.